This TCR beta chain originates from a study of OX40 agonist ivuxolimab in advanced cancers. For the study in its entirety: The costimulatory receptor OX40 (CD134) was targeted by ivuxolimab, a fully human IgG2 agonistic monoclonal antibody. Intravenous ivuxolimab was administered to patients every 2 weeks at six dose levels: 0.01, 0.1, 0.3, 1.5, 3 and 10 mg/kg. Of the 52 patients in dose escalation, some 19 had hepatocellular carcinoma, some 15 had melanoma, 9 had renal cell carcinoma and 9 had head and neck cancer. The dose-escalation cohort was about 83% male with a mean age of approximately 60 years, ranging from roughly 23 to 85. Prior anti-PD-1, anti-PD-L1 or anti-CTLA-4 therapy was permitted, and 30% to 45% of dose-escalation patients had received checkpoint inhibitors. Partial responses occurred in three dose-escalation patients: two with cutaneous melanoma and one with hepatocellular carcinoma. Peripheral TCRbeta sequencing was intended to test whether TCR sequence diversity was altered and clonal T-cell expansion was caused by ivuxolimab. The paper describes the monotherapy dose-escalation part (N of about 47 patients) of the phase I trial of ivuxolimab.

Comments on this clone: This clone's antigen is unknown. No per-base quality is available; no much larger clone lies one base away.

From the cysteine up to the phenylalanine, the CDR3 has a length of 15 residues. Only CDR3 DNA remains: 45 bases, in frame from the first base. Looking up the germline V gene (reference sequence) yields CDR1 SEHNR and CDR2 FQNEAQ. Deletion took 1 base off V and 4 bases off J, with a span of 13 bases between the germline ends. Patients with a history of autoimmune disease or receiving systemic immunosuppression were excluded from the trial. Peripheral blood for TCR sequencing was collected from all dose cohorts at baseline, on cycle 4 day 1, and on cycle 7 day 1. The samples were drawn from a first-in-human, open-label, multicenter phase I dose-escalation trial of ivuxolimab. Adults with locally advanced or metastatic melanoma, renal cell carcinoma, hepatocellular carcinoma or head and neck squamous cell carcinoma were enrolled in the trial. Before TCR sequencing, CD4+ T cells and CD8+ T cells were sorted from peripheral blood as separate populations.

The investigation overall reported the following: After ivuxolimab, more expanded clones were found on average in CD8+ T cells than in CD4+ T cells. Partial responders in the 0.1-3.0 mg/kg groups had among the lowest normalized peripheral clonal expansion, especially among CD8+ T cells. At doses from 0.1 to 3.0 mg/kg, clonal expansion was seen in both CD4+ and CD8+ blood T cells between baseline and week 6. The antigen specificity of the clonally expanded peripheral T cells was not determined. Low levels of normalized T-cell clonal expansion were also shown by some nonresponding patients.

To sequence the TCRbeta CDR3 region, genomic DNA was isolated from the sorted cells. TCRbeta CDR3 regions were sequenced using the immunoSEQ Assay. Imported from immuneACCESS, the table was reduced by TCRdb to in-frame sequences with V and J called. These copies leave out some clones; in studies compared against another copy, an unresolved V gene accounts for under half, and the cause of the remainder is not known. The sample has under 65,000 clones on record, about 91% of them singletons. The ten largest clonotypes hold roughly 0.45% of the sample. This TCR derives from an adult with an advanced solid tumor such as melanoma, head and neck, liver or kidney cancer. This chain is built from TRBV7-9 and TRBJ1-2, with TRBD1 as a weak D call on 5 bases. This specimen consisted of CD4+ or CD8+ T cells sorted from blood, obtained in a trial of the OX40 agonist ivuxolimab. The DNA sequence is TGTGCCAGCAGCTTAGAAGTTGGGGGAGCCTATGGCTACACCTTC. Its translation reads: CASSLEVGGAYGYTF.